The T cell receptor (beta chain) under discussion was sequenced for a study of T-cell memory formation after mild COVID-19. Study information: The TCR clusters were mostly specific to one donor.

Via MiXCR, TCRdb re-called the 5' RACE reads, giving one row per CDR3 protein. The data show about 540,000 distinct CDR3 sequences, roughly 21% seen once. Only a few counts were recorded for this clonotype. Its target is not known. CDR1 SGHRS and CDR2 YFSETQ come from the germline V gene. CDR3 length: 14 amino acids. Trimming removed 4 bases at V and 0 bases at J, with 11 bases between. The study's findings and limits: From day 15 to 85, contracting clones were balanced between CD4 and CD8, whereas later expanders leaned toward CD4+. Detection of some responders pre-infection suggested pre-existing cross-reactive memory T cells participated.

The sequence was obtained from an adult woman who had mild COVID-19 (a few samples of this study predate the infection). Cell type and time point are not known. Specimen: PBMCs or a T cell subset sorted from them (not recorded which). V usage is TRBV5-1 and J usage is TRBJ2-7; D ambiguous. Written as DNA, the CDR3 is TGCGCCAGCAGCCCCGAGACGGACTCCTACGAGCAGTACTTC. Translation: CASSPETDSYEQYF.